Listed below are T cell receptor beta chains from one sample, sequenced in a study of T-cell reconstitution after alpha-beta-depleted transplantation in children. TCRdb independently ran MiXCR on the PCR reads; one entry per CDR3 protein. The sample shows about 980,000 distinct CDR3 sequences, about 30% of them seen only once. The sample consisted of PBMCs, mostly from graft donor cells, taken 360 days after TCRalphabeta/CD19-depleted stem cell transplant. The receptor source for this set is a boy less than two years old who had a stem cell transplant for SCID, so the T cells may come from the graft donor. Both conserved end residues are part of each CDR3.

>TRBV29-1|TRBJ1-1
CSGGQGAAEAFF
>TRBV4-1|TRBJ2-2
CASSQEGWNTGELFF
>TRBV6-1|TRBJ2-4
CASRRGRGVNIQYF
>TRBV20-1|TRBJ1-2
CSAGGQGEEGYTF
>TRBV24-1|TRBJ2-1
CATSASMGSGGPNEQFF
>TRBV28|TRBJ2-5
CASSLMGTQIETQYF
>TRBV11-2|TRBJ1-4
CASSRSEDEKLFF
>TRBV24-1|TRBJ2-3
CATSAGRGVTDTQYF
>TRBV29-1|TRBJ1-2
CSVAPTGGGYTF
>TRBV5-1|TRBJ1-1
CASSPGAGGRNTEAFF
>TRBV29-1|TRBJ2-3
CSVKRDVASTDTQYF
>TRBV6-1|TRBJ2-2
CASSSPAGEATGELFF
>TRBV5-6|TRBJ1-1
CASSLSGTAREAFF
>TRBV7-8|TRBJ1-1
CASSLGFGGTYTEAFF
>TRBV10-3|TRBJ2-5
CAISEPGTPSGETQYF
>TRBV2|TRBJ1-2
CASSDSAGTGYGYTF
>TRBV20-1|TRBJ2-3
CSVPGAEITDTQYF
>TRBV6-2/TRBV6-3|TRBJ2-5
CASSYWTGLVPGETQYF
>TRBV29-1|TRBJ2-3
CSVSELGGRKYF
>TRBV5-1|TRBJ2-3
CASSLAGGGPDTQYF
>TRBV10-3|TRBJ1-1
CAISAMRGDTEAFF
>TRBV15|TRBJ1-6
CATSRDRTGPGGSPLHF
>TRBV5-5|TRBJ1-5
CASSFTPTRGQPQHF
>TRBV29-1|TRBJ2-3
CSVGRDTDTQYF
>TRBV5-1|TRBJ1-1
CASSLAGAANTEAFF
>TRBV5-1|TRBJ2-3
CASSLSGQGADTQYF
>TRBV28|TRBJ2-1
CASSLSAEIYNEQFF
>TRBV15|TRBJ1-6
CATSREGSYNSPLHF
>TRBV6-5|TRBJ2-2
CASSYSALPGTGELFF
>TRBV7-3|TRBJ2-3
CASRSTSTDTQYF
>TRBV14|TRBJ2-7
CASSLQRGSAYEQYF
>TRBV4-2|TRBJ2-5
CASSPWTGGSETQYF
>TRBV21-1|TRBJ1-5
CASSKVGLGPQHF
>TRBV7-8|TRBJ2-3
CASSLVRGGGERSTDTQYF
>TRBV12-3/TRBV12-4|TRBJ1-3
CASSPDSHSGNTIYF
>TRBV2|TRBJ2-1
CASTGQGGSYNEQFF
>TRBV7-2|TRBJ2-3
CASSFVAADTQYF
>TRBV20-1|TRBJ2-2
CSARVRRASTGELFF
>TRBV25-1|TRBJ2-3
CASSEFTSTRQESDTQYF
>TRBV4-3|TRBJ2-1
CASSQDPGTHSYNEQFF
>TRBV24-1|TRBJ2-5
CATSDGGVETQYF
>TRBV20-1|TRBJ1-2
CSAGGVLNYGYTF
>TRBV20-1|TRBJ1-1
CSAGTGGYLNTEAFF
>TRBV6-1|TRBJ1-5
CASRGGQSNQPQHF
>TRBV5-1|TRBJ2-3
CASSATGSVADTQYF
>TRBV5-1|TRBJ2-1
CASSLVGAEQFF
>TRBV6-2/TRBV6-3|TRBJ2-2
CASILLGTPGELFF
>TRBV4-3|TRBJ2-7
CASSQEAVREGSYEQYF
>TRBV6-1|TRBJ2-7
CASSDYPSLSYEQYF
>TRBV29-1|TRBJ1-1
CSVDRTPNAEAFF
>TRBV6-1|TRBJ2-1
CASSGLAANNEQFF
>TRBV5-1|TRBJ2-2
CASSLGLPGARITGELFF
>TRBV6-5|TRBJ2-2
CASSPGTSGGSGELFF
>TRBV7-2|TRBJ2-3
CASSLTKTSGGGADTQYF
>TRBV12-3/TRBV12-4|TRBJ1-5
CASSRDWLSNQPQHF